This TCR beta chain is from a study of OX40 agonist ivuxolimab in advanced cancers. Study overall: Patients received the agonistic anti-OX40 (CD134) antibody ivuxolimab.

Method: immunoSEQ multiplex PCR; TCRdb's copy keeps in-frame clones and lacks some. In the table there are roughly 50,000 clones, about 86% of which are singletons. On this clone: What it recognizes is unknown.

The study's findings and limits: At 0.1 to 3.0 mg/kg, clonal expansion of CD4+ and CD8+ blood T cells had occurred by week 6.

This receptor was obtained from an adult with an advanced solid tumor such as melanoma, head and neck, liver or kidney cancer. The material was CD4+ or CD8+ T cells sorted from blood, obtained in a trial of the OX40 agonist ivuxolimab.

The CDR3 protein is CASGFSATHTSSTDTQYF. The CDR3 coding sequence is TGTGCTAGTGGTTTCTCCGCCACCCACACTTCTAGCACAGATACGCAGTATTTT. V and J are TRBV12-5 and TRBJ2-3; D unclear. Trimming shortened V by 3 bases and J by 0 bases, and 19 bases separated the two germline ends. CDR1 is LGHNT and CDR2 is FRNRAP in the germline V gene. This CDR3 spans 18 amino acids. Full variable domain (outside the CDR3, taken from reference TRBV12-5 and TRBJ2-3): DARVTQTPRHKVTEMGQEVTMRCQPILGHNTVFWYRQTMMQGLELLAYFRNRAPLDDSGMPKDRFSAEMPDATLATLKIQPSEPRDSAVYFCASGFSATHTSSTDTQYFGPGTRLTVL.